A single sample is the source of the 30 T cell receptor beta chains below, sequenced in a study of blood T cell repertoires in COVID-19. Repertoires were generated with immunoSEQ multiplex PCR, while TCRdb's copy carries only in-frame clones and drops some. The sample carries 250,000 to 350,000 clones, almost 90% recorded once. The sequenced sample was PBMCs or T cells enriched from blood (not recorded which). The receptors come from a woman under 30 with acute COVID-19.

The gene calls are TRBV18 and TRBJ1-5, with TRBD1 matching over 7 bases. After removal of 4 bases from V and 7 bases from J, the junction contained 4 bases not matched to a gene. The germline CDR1 and CDR2 sequences are KGHSH and LQKENI. The CDR3 is made up of 13 amino acids. The DNA for the CDR3 is TGTGCCAGCTCACGCACAGGGGAACAGCCCCAGCATTTT. Translated, it gives CASSRTGEQPQHF.

The chain combines TRBV18 with TRBJ1-6; TRBD1 aligns across 9 bases. The length of the CDR3 is 15 residues. J gave up 12 bases and V 4 bases, and 10 bases lay outside the gene matches. Germline V gene sequence: CDR1 KGHSH, CDR2 LQKENI. CDR3 residues: CASSQDTGTGLPLHF. The CDR3 DNA follows: TGTGCCAGCTCACAAGATACCGGGACAGGGTTACCCCTCCACTTT.

The V call is TRBV15, the J call TRBJ2-2; 12 nucleotides align to TRBD1. From germline, CDR1 is LNHNV and CDR2 YYDKDF (reference sequence). This CDR3 comprises 19 residues. V lost 3 bases, J lost 7 bases, and 15 bases stayed unmatched. CDR3 DNA: TGTGCCACCAGCAGGTCATACCCCGGGACAGGGGGCGTCGGCGGGGAGCTGTTTTTT. Protein product: CATSRSYPGTGGVGGELFF.

The gene calls are TRBV5-3 and TRBJ1-2; possible D gene TRBD1, 5 bases. TRBV5-3 is an ORF for which the function is uncertain. The CDR3 runs 14 residues. Trimming took off 0 bases at V and 8 bases at J, with 14 bases between the two ends. CDR3 in DNA: TGTGCCAGAAGCTTGGACAGGATCCCCCTGGGCTACACCTTC. Translation gives CARSLDRIPLGYTF.

The V and J genes are TRBV20-1 and TRBJ2-7, with D possibly matching TRBD1 (6 bases). The CDR3 spans 13 residues. V gave up 3 bases and J gave up 5 bases, with 14 bases separating them. CDR1 and CDR2 from the germline V gene are DFQATT and SNEGSKA (reference sequence). CDR3 sequence: CSASDGQTDEQYF. The DNA of the CDR3 is TGCAGTGCTAGTGACGGACAGACGGACGAGCAGTACTTC.

The chain is built from TRBV15 and TRBJ1-1, with D uncertain. The CDR3 is 17 residues long. The germline V gene has CDR1 LNHNV and CDR2 YYDKDF (reference sequence). Between the trimmed V and J ends, which lost 0 bases and 0 bases, there was a span of 14 bases. The CDR3 coding sequence is TGTGCCACCAGCAGAGATGGGCGAAACAGTTTGAACACTGAAGCTTTCTTT. Translating gives CATSRDGRNSLNTEAFF.

The V call is TRBV7-2, the J call TRBJ2-6; no reliable D call. V lost 3 bases and J 10 bases, leaving 16 bases between the germline ends. The CDR3 spans 15 residues. Germline V gives CDR1 SGHTA, CDR2 FQGNSA. CDR3 in DNA: TGTGCCAGCAGCTTTCCCTTCCCCAAGGAGAACGTCCTGACTTTC. Amino acid sequence: CASSFPFPKENVLTF. The full variable domain, with the rest looked up from reference TRBV7-2 and TRBJ2-6, is GAGVSQSPSNKVTEKGKDVELRCDPISGHTALYWYRQSLGQGLEFLIYFQGNSAPDKSGLPSDRFSAERTGGSVSTLTIQRTQQEDSAVYLCASSFPFPKENVLTFGAGSRLTVL.

The rearrangement links TRBV5-8 to TRBJ1-4; 8 bases are a match to TRBD1. This CDR3 comprises 16 residues. Unmatched junction bases numbered 6, after V lost 5 bases and J lost 0 bases. CDR1 is SGHTS and CDR2 is YDEGEE in the germline V gene. The CDR3 loop is CASSQGAKATNEKLFF. The DNA for the CDR3 is TGTGCCAGCAGTCAGGGGGCCAAAGCAACTAATGAAAAACTGTTTTTT.

The V and J genes are TRBV2 and TRBJ1-6, with 7 bases identical to TRBD1. The CDR3 spans 14 residues. V trimming: 6 bases; J trimming: 9 bases; junction bases outside the gene matches: 8. The germline gives CDR1 SNHLY, CDR2 FYNNEI. The CDR3 nucleotides are TGTGCCAGCAGCCAAGGACAGGCGCCTTCACCCCTCCACTTT. Translating gives CASSQGQAPSPLHF. Combining the CDR3 with reference TRBV2 and TRBJ1-6 gives the whole variable domain EPEVTQTPSHQVTQMGQEVILRCVPISNHLYFYWYRQILGQKVEFLVSFYNNEISEKSEIFDDQFSVERPDGSNFTLKIRSTKLEDSAMYFCASSQGQAPSPLHFGNGTRLTVT.

The V and J genes are TRBV19 and TRBJ2-7; D possibly corresponds to TRBD2 (6 bases). The germline CDR1 and CDR2 sequences are LNHDA and SQIVND (reference sequence). Trimming cost V 5 bases and J 3 bases, with 17 bases left between them. The CDR3 extends over 15 amino acids. DNA for the CDR3: TGTGCCAGTAGTGACCGGGACTGGGCCTTCTACGAGCAGTACTTC. Protein product: CASSDRDWAFYEQYF.

This chain links TRBV25-1 with TRBJ1-4, with TRBD1 matching 12 bases. V shed 8 bases and J 6 bases; nucleotides not matched to a gene: 13. CDR3 length equals 17 residues. Germline V gene sequence: CDR1 MGHDK, CDR2 SYGVNS. In DNA, the CDR3 is TGTGCCAGCGGTCCCGGGACAGGGGGCAGGCCTTATGAAAAACTGTTTTTT. Translated, it gives CASGPGTGGRPYEKLFF.

V and J are TRBV7-2 and TRBJ1-5; D not certain. This CDR3 has 15 amino acids. Germline V gene lookup returns CDR1 SGHTA and CDR2 FQGNSA. The ends were cut back, 5 bases at V and 4 bases at J, with 15 bases in the middle. In DNA, the CDR3 is TGTGCCAGCAGCAAAGACGGGTCCCTTAATCAGCCCCAGCATTTT. Protein sequence: CASSKDGSLNQPQHF.

The V gene is TRBV18, the J gene TRBJ2-2; D not resolved. Per germline, CDR1 KGHSH and CDR2 LQKENI. This CDR3 is 12 amino acids long. Trimming left V 2 bases short and J 6 bases short, with 4 bases between. As DNA, the CDR3 is TGTGCCAGCTCACCATATCCCGGGGAGCTGTTTTTT. This sequence encodes CASSPYPGELFF.

This clone was detected a few times. CDR3 in DNA: TGTGCCAGCAGCTCCGGACAGGGGTTCGGAAAACTGTTTTTT. Translation: CASSSGQGFGKLFF. This chain links TRBV11-3 with TRBJ1-4; 9 bases align to TRBD1. CDR3 length: 14 residues. Per germline, CDR1 SGHNT and CDR2 YENEEA. The junction had 7 bases not matched to a gene; V was cut back by 4 bases and J by 10 bases. Combining the CDR3 with reference TRBV11-3 and TRBJ1-4 gives the whole variable domain EAGVVQSPRYKIIEKKQPVAFWCNPISGHNTLYWYLQNLGQGPELLIRYENEEAVDDSQLPKDRFSAERLKGVDSTLKIQPAELGDSAVYLCASSSGQGFGKLFFGSGTQLSVL.

The chain carries TRBV3-1 (or the pseudogene TRBV3-2) and TRBJ2-1, with a tentative D call TRBD1 (5 bases). V gave up 4 bases and J gave up 9 bases, with 7 bases separating them. The CDR3 contains 11 residues. CDR1 is LGHDT and CDR2 is YNNKEL in the germline V gene (reference sequence). CDR3 amino acids: CASSLRGEQFF. The CDR3 DNA sequence: TGTGCCAGCAGCCTTAGGGGTGAGCAGTTCTTC.

The chain links TRBV28 to TRBJ2-3, with D possibly being TRBD2 (7 bases). Germline loops: CDR1 MDHEN, CDR2 SYDVKM. The CDR3 sequence is 17 residues long. Between the trimmed V and J ends, which lost 6 bases and 5 bases, there was a span of 24 bases. CDR3 sequence: CASSTVGGANSGDTQYF. For the CDR3, the DNA is TGTGCCAGCAGCACTGTTGGGGGGGCAAACTCTGGAGATACGCAGTATTTT.

The chain joins TRBV27 to TRBJ2-1, with a tentative D call TRBD2 (6 bases). Germline V gives CDR1 MNHEY, CDR2 SMNVEV (reference sequence). This CDR3 comprises 13 residues. Trimming took off 5 bases at V and 15 bases at J, with 20 bases between the two ends. This chain's CDR3 is CASSGTLTGVRFF. The CDR3 bases are TGTGCCAGCAGTGGAACCCTTACGGGGGTACGGTTCTTC.

This sequence joins TRBV6-5 and TRBJ1-2; TRBD1 agrees at 7 bases. V lost 4 bases, J lost 3 bases, and 8 bases stayed unmatched. CDR3 size: 15 residues. CDR1 is MNHEY, CDR2 SVGAGI, per germline. CDR3 bases: TGTGCCAGCAGTTTAAACCCGGGACAGTACTATGGCTACACCTTC. This translates into CASSLNPGQYYGYTF.

This clone appeared a single time. The CDR3 DNA reads as TGTGCCTGGAGGAGGGGAGGGATCACTGAAGCTTTCTTT. It encodes CAWRRGGITEAFF. This rearrangement joins TRBV30 to TRBJ1-1; tentative D call: TRBD1 (5 bases). The V end was cut by 3 bases, the J end by 4 bases, with 12 bases between. The CDR3 has 13 amino acids. Germline V gene lookup returns CDR1 GTSNPN and CDR2 SVGIG (reference sequence).

This chain connects TRBV28 to TRBJ1-2, with 8 bases that match TRBD1. This CDR3 is 14 amino acids long. V shed 5 bases and J 4 bases; nucleotides not matched to a gene: 6. Germline assignment: CDR1 MDHEN and CDR2 SYDVKM. The CDR3 sequence is CASSQDRVFYGYTF. The CDR3 DNA is TGTGCCAGCAGTCAGGACAGGGTATTCTATGGCTACACCTTC.

This rearrangement joins TRBV29-1 to TRBJ2-7; TRBD2 matches 10 bases. Per germline, CDR1 SQVTM and CDR2 ANQGSEA. The V gene end was trimmed by 0 bases and the J gene end by 6 bases; junction bases not matched to a gene: 8. This CDR3 region has 15 residues. The CDR3 loop is CSVEDRASGSTEQYF. CDR3 nucleotides: TGCAGCGTTGAAGATCGGGCTAGCGGGAGTACCGAGCAGTACTTC.

The V call is TRBV5-4, the J call TRBJ2-1; D ambiguous. Germline V gives CDR1 SGHNT, CDR2 YYREEE (reference sequence). This CDR3 is built from 13 residues. The V gene lost 2 bases and the J gene lost 6 bases, with 9 bases spanning the gap. DNA for the CDR3: TGTGCCAGCAGCTTTAGGCCGGGCAATGAGCAGTTCTTC. It translates to CASSFRPGNEQFF.

V is TRBV28 and J is TRBJ1-5; 7 nucleotides match TRBD1. Trimming took 4 bases from V and 1 from J; bases not matched to a gene: 16. The CDR3 covers 19 residues. The germline V gene encodes CDR1 MDHEN and CDR2 SYDVKM. DNA for the CDR3: TGTGCCAGCAGTTCAATATTCAGGGGGGCCACTCCCAGCAATCAGCCCCAGCATTTT. Residues: CASSSIFRGATPSNQPQHF.

The rearrangement uses TRBV7-9 and TRBJ2-7, with 10 bases aligning to TRBD1. Germline assignment: CDR1 SEHNR and CDR2 FQNEAQ (reference sequence). This CDR3 spans 13 amino acids. V dropped 7 bases and J dropped 5; count of bases not matched to a gene: 5. The CDR3 sequence is CASTDRGLDEQYF. The CDR3, as DNA: TGTGCCAGCACCGACAGGGGGCTTGACGAGCAGTACTTC.

Written as DNA, the CDR3 is TGCGCCAGCAGTGTCTCCGGGACTGCGGGGAACACCGGGGAGCTGTTTTTT. Translating it yields CASSVSGTAGNTGELFF. The rearrangement uses TRBV10-1 and TRBJ2-2; maybe TRBD2 (6 bases). The CDR3 has 17 amino acids. The germline CDR1 and CDR2 sequences are WNHNN and SYGVQD (reference sequence). The V gene lost 4 bases and the J gene lost 1 base, with 16 bases spanning the gap.

A single count supports this clone. The chain couples TRBV5-5 to TRBJ1-5; D unclear. Trimming took 0 bases from V and 0 from J, leaving 4 bases between them. This CDR3 has 14 amino acids. The germline CDR1 and CDR2 sequences are SGHKS and YYEKEE (reference sequence). CDR3 nucleotide sequence: TGTGCCAGCAGCTTGGCGGTTAGCAATCAGCCCCAGCATTTT. Its translation: CASSLAVSNQPQHF.

The gene calls are TRBV5-1 and TRBJ2-1, with 11 bases aligning to TRBD2. Losses at the gene ends were 4 bases for V and 5 bases for J; bases not matched to a gene: 5. Germline CDR1 is SGHRS and CDR2 is YFSETQ. This CDR3 spans 15 amino acids. CDR3 nucleotide sequence: TGCGCCAGCAGCATTAGCGGGAGGGGCGACAATGAGCAGTTCTTC. Amino acids: CASSISGRGDNEQFF.

The V call is TRBV6-5, the J call TRBJ1-3; D is ambiguous. Trimming took 0 bases from V and 0 from J, leaving 9 bases between them. The germline V gene encodes CDR1 MNHEY and CDR2 SVGAGI. The CDR3 is 16 amino acids. The CDR3 nucleotides read TGTGCCAGCAGTTACTCGACACCTCCCTCTGGAAACACCATATATTTT. Amino acids: CASSYSTPPSGNTIYF.

This chain connects TRBV19 to TRBJ1-1; 9 nucleotides match TRBD1. The CDR3 has 14 amino acids. The germline V gene has CDR1 LNHDA and CDR2 SQIVND (reference sequence). Unmatched junction bases numbered 7, after V lost 9 bases and J lost 2 bases. The CDR3 DNA reads as TGTGCCAGCTGGACAGGGGCCTTCAACACTGAAGCTTTCTTT. It specifies CASWTGAFNTEAFF.

This clone appeared a single time. The rearrangement uses TRBV10-3 and TRBJ2-1; D unclear. Between the trimmed V and J ends, which lost 3 bases and 0 bases, there was a span of 9 bases. The CDR3 covers 15 residues. Germline V gene data show CDR1 as ENHRY and CDR2 as SYGVKD. As DNA, the CDR3 is TGTGCCATCAGTGAAGGCGGCAACTCCTACAATGAGCAGTTCTTC. Protein product: CAISEGGNSYNEQFF.